This TCR beta chain was retrieved from a study of cytomegalovirus exposure and HLA in healthy donors. Study as a whole: Earlier work reported approximately 100 million unique TCR beta sequences from 150 million to 200 million T cells.

With respect to this clone: Antigen unknown.

Study findings and constraints: In most subjects, TCR beta sequences reportedly gave accurate predictions of HLA-A and HLA-B alleles. Donors belonging to an Asian-associated ancestry cluster reportedly showed fewer N-insertions in productive TCRs than the approximately 690-donor mean, according to what a later analysis found. Researchers catalogued approximately 170 TCR beta chains as cytomegalovirus-associated.

PCR was performed using 60 Vbeta and 13 Jbeta primers. Measured with immunoSEQ multiplex PCR; TCRdb has only the in-frame clones, and not every one. This sample contains roughly 50,000 clones. This CDR3 contains 17 residues. Per germline, CDR1 LGHNA and CDR2 YSLEER. Trimming removed 0 bases at V and 0 bases at J, with 11 bases between. This chain links TRBV4-3 with TRBJ2-2; tentative D call: TRBD1 (5 bases). The sample comprised PBMCs. This receptor was obtained from a male donor in good health and CMV-seropositive. For the CDR3, the DNA is TGCGCCAGCAGCCAAGATGAGACAGTAACGAACACCGGGGAGCTGTTTTTT. Translating it yields CASSQDETVTNTGELFF.